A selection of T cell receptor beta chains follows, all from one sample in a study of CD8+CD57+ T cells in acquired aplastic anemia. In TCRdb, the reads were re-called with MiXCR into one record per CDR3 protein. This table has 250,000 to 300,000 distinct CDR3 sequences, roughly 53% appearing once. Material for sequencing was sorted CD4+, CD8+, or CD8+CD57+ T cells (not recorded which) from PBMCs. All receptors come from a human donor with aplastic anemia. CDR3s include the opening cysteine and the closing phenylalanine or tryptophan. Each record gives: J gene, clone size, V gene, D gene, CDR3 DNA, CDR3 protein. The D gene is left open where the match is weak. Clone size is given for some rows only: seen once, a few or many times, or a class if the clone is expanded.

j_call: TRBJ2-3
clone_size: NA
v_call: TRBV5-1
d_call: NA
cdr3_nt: TGCGCCAGCAGCTTGGAACTGAAAGATACGCAGTATTTT
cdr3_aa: CASSLELKDTQYF

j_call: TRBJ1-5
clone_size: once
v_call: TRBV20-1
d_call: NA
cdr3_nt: TGCAGTGCTACACACACCAATCAGCCCCAGCATTTT
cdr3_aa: CSATHTNQPQHF

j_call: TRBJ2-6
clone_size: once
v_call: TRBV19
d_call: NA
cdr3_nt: TGTGCCAGTACCTATCTTTCCTCTGGGGCCAACGTCCTGACTTTC
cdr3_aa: CASTYLSSGANVLTF

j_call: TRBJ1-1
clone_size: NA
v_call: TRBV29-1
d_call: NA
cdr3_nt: TGCAGCGCTGCATGGCGGGGATTCGGCACTGAAGCTTTCTTT
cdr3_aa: CSAAWRGFGTEAFF

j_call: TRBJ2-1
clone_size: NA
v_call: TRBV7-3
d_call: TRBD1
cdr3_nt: TGTGCCAGCAGCTTCAGACAGGGAACCAACGATGAGCAGTTCTTC
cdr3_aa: CASSFRQGTNDEQFF

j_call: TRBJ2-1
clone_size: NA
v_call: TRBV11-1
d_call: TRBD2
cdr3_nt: TGTGCCAGCAGCTTACTAACCGGGACTAGCGGGGTCAATGAGCAGTTCTTC
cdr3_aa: CASSLLTGTSGVNEQFF

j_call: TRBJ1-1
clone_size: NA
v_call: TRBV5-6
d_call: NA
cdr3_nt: TGTGCCAGCAGCTTGCTCAAGACTGAAGCTTTCTTT
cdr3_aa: CASSLLKTEAFF

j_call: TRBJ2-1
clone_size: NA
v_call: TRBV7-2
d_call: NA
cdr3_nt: TGTGCCAGCAGCTTAGCCAGGGCATACCCTTACAATGAGCAGTTCTTC
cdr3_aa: CASSLARAYPYNEQFF

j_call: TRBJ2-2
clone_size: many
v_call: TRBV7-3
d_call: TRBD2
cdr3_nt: TGTGCCAGCAGCCTCACTCGGCTAGCGGGGGGCCCCAGGGAGCTGTTTTTT
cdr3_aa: CASSLTRLAGGPRELFF

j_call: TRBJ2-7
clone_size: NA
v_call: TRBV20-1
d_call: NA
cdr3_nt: TGCAGTGCTAGAGCCATTATCCCGTTCGGGAAAGTCGGGTCTTACGAGCAGTACTTC
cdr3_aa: CSARAIIPFGKVGSYEQYF

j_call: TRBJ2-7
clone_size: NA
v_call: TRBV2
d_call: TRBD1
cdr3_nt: TGTGCCAGCACCCACAGGGGGCAGTACGAGCAGTACTTC
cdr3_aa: CASTHRGQYEQYF

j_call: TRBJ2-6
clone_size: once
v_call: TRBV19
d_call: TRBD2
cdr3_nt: TGTGCCAGTAGTCGCGGACTAGCGGGAGGGCCGCGTATGATCTCTGGGGCCAACGTCCTGACTTTC
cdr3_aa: CASSRGLAGGPRMISGANVLTF

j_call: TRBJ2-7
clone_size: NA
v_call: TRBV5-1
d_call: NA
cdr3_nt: TGCGCCAGCAGCGGGGACCACTACGAGCAGTACTTC
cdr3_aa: CASSGDHYEQYF

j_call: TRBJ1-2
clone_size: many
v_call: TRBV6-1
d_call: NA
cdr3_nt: TGTGCCAGCAGTGAAATCGGAGGTTTCTATGGCTACACCTTC
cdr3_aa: CASSEIGGFYGYTF

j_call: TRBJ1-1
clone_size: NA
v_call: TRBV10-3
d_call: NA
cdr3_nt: TGTGCCATCAGTGACGGGGTGGCTGAAGCTTTCTTT
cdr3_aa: CAISDGVAEAFF

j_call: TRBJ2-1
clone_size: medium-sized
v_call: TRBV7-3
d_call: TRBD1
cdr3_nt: TGTGCCAGCAGGGGGACAGACTACAATGAGCAGTTCTTC
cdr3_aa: CASRGTDYNEQFF

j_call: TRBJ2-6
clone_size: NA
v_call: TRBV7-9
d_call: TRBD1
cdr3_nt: TGTGCCCGCCAGGGGACAGCCAGCTCTGGGGCCAACGTCCTGACTTTC
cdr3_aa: CARQGTASSGANVLTF

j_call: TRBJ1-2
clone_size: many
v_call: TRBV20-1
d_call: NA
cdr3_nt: TGCAGTGCTAGAGTTACGCCGATAGTTACCACTTACTATGGCTACACCTTC
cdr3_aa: CSARVTPIVTTYYGYTF

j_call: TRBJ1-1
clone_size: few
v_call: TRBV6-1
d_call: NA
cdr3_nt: TGTGCCAGCAAAGAGAGGGAACTCGCGCCGGGAAATGAAGCTTTCTTT
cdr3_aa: CASKERELAPGNEAFF

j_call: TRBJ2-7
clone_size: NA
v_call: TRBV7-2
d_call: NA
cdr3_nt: TGTGCCAGCAGCCATAGACAAGCCGTGTCCTACGAGCAGTACTTC
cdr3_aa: CASSHRQAVSYEQYF

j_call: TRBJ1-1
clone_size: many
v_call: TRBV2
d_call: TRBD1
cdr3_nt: TGTGCCAGGAAGGGACAGGGGAACACTGAAGCTTTCTTT
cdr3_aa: CARKGQGNTEAFF

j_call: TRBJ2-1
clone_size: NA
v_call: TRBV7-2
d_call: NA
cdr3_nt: TGTGCCAGCCGGGTATTGGATGAGCAGTTCTTC
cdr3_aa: CASRVLDEQFF

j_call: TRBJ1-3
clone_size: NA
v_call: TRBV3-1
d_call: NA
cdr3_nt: TGTGCCAGCAGCCTAGAATCGGGCGCTCCAAACACCATATATTTT
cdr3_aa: CASSLESGAPNTIYF

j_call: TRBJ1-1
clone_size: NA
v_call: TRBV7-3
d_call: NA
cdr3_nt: TGTGCCAGCAGCTTAATTGGGAACACTGAAGCTTTCTTT
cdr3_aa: CASSLIGNTEAFF

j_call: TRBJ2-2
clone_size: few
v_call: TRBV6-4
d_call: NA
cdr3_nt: TGTGCCAGCAGCGGGACTAACACCGGGGAGCTGTTTTTT
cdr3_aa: CASSGTNTGELFF

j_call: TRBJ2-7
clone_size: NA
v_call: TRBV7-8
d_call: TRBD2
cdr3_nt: TGCGCCAGCAGCCAAGTTGATGCGGGAGGTGTCTCCTACGAGCAGTACTTC
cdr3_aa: CASSQVDAGGVSYEQYF

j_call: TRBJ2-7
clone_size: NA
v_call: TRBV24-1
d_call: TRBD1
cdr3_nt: TGTGCCACCAGTGATGGGACAGGGACCTACGAGCGGTACTTC
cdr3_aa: CATSDGTGTYERYF

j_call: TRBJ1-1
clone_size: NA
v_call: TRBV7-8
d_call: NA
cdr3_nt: TGTGCCAGCGGTCCCGCGGCGAACACTGAAGCTTTCTTT
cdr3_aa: CASGPAANTEAFF

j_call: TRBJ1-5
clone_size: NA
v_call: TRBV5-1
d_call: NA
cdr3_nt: TGCGCCAGCAGCCTCGGGACGGCTAGCAATCAGCCCCAGCATTTT
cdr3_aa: CASSLGTASNQPQHF

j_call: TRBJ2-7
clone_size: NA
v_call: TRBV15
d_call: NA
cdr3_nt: TGTGCCACCAGCAGAGATCTTCAGGGCCACGAGCAGTACTTC
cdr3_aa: CATSRDLQGHEQYF

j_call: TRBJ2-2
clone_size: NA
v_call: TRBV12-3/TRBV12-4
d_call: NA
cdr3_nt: TGTGCCAGCAGTTTTGGGGTAACGAACACCGGGGAGCTGTTTTTT
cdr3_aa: CASSFGVTNTGELFF

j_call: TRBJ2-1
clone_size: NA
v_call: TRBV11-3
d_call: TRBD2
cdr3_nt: TGTGCCAGCAGCTTTGGCCTAGCGGGAGGCTTTTCCTACAATGAGCAGTTCTTC
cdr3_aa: CASSFGLAGGFSYNEQFF

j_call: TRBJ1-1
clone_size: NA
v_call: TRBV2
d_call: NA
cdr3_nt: TGTGCCAGCAGACAGGGTCCGAATGAAGCTTTCTTT
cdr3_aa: CASRQGPNEAFF

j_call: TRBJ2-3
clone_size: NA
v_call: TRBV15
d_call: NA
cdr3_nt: TGTGCCACCAGCAGAGCCGGGGGAGAAGATACGCAGTATTTT
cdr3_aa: CATSRAGGEDTQYF

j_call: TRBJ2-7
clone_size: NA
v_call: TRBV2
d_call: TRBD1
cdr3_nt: TGTGCCAGCAGTTGGGGGCAGGGGGCGCGCGAGCAGTACTTC
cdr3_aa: CASSWGQGAREQYF

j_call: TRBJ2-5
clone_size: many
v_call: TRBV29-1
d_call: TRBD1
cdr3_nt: TGCAGTCATACAGGGGGCTCGCAAGAGACCCAGTACTTC
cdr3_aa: CSHTGGSQETQYF

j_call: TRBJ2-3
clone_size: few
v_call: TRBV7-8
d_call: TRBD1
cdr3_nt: TGTGCCAGCACAGGGGGCGGTGATACGCAGTATTTT
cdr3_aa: CASTGGGDTQYF

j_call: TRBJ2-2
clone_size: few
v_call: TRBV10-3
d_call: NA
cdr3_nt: TGTGCCATCAGTGACAGGGGATCGAACACCGGGGAGCTGTTTTTT
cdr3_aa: CAISDRGSNTGELFF

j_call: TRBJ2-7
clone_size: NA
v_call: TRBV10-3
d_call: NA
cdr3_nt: TGTGCCATCAGCCCCCAGAATAAGGGCGAGCAGTACTTC
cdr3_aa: CAISPQNKGEQYF

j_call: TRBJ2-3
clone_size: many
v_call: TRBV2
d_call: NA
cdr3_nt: TGTGCCAGCAATAGCGGTCCCCAGGGAGATACGCAGTATTTT
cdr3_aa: CASNSGPQGDTQYF

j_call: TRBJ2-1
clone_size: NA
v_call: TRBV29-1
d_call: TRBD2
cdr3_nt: TGCAGCGTTGATGCGGGAGGGCCCCAGTTCTTC
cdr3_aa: CSVDAGGPQFF

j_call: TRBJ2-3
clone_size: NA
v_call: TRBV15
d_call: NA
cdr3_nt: TGTGCCACCAGCAGCCCCGGGACTGGGCGCACAGATACGCAGTATTTT
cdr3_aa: CATSSPGTGRTDTQYF

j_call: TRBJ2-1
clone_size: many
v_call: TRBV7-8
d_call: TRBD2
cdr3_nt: TGTGCCAGCAGCTTACTGGGGTACGGTAGCGGGAGTAGAAATGAGCAGTTCTTC
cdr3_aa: CASSLLGYGSGSRNEQFF

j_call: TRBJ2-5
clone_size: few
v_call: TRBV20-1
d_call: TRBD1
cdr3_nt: TGCAGTGCTCTGGACAGGGGGAGCGAAGAGACCCAGTACTTC
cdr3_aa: CSALDRGSEETQYF

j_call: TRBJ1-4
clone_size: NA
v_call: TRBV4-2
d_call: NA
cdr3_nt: TGTGCCAGCAGCTCCACAGGGAAGGATGAAAAACTGTTTTTT
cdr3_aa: CASSSTGKDEKLFF

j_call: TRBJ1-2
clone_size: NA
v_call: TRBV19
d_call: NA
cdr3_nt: TGTGCCAGTAGCGGGGGGGCAGGGGACTATGGCTACACCTTC
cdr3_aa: CASSGGAGDYGYTF

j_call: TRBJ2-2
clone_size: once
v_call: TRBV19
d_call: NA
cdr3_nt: TGTGCCAGTAGTATAGAGATGGAGTGGACACCGAACACCGGGGAGCTGTTTTTT
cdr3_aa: CASSIEMEWTPNTGELFF

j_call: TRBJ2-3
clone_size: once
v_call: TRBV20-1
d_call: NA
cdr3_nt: TGCAGTGCTAGGAATGGGGATACGCAGTATTTT
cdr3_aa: CSARNGDTQYF

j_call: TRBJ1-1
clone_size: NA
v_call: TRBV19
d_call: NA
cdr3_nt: TGTGCCAGTAGTATGAGACAGACCGTTGAAGCTTTCTTT
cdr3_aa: CASSMRQTVEAFF

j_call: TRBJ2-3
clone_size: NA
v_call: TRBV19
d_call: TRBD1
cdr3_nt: TGTGCCAGTAGTATTTGGGGGACAGGGAACACAGATACGCAGTATTTT
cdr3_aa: CASSIWGTGNTDTQYF

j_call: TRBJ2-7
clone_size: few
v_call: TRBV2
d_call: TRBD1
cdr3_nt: TGTGCCAGCAGTACCGGGACAGCCTACGAGCAGTACTTC
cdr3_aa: CASSTGTAYEQYF

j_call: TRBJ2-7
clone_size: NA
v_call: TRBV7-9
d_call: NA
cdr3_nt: TGTGCCAGCAGTGAAGGGGACTCCAGATCCGAGCAGTACTTC
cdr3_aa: CASSEGDSRSEQYF

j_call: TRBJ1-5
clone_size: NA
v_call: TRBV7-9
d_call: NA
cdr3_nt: TGTGCCAGCAGGCTACACCGAACTAGCAATCAGCCCCAGCATTTT
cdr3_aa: CASRLHRTSNQPQHF

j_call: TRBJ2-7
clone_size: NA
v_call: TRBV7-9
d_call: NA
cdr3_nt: TGTGCCAGCAGCTTTATGTACGAGCAGTACTTC
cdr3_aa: CASSFMYEQYF

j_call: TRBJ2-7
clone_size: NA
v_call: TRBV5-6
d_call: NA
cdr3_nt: TGTGCCAGCAGTCTAAGACACTCACCCTCCTACGAGCAGTACTTC
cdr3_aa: CASSLRHSPSYEQYF

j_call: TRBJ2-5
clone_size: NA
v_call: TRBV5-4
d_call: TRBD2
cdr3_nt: TGTGCCAGCAGCTTGGGGGGGACTAGGGGGGAGACCCAGTACTTC
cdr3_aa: CASSLGGTRGETQYF

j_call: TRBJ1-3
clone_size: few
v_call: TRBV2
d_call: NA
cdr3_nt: TGTGCCAGCAGTGATAAGGGTGCCTCTGGAAACACCATATATTTT
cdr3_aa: CASSDKGASGNTIYF

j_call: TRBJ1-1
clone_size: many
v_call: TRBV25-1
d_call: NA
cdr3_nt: TGTGCCAGCAGTGGGGCAGGGTGGATGCGCACTGAAGCTTTCTTT
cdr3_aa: CASSGAGWMRTEAFF

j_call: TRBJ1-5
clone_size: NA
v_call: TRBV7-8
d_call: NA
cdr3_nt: TGTGCCAGCAGCTTAGGGCACAGTAGCAATCAGCCCCAGCATTTT
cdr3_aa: CASSLGHSSNQPQHF